This T cell receptor beta chain comes out of a study of blood T cell repertoires in COVID-19. Study-wide background: The United States, Italy and Spain provided the acute and convalescent COVID-19 samples.

Authors' analysis steps: It was from reference gene primer amplification that nucleated cell counts were estimated. The assay was immunoSEQ multiplex PCR, and TCRdb's table has in-frame clones only and misses some. The V and J calls and the clone size are those of that table, but D and trimming were determined from the DNA. The sample carries about 270,000 clones, approximately 84% recorded once. Among Cohort 3 donors, those recovered had two negative PCRs, clearance, or symptom resolution. This TCR derives from a man younger than 35 who had recovered from COVID-19. Sequences were obtained from PBMCs or T cells enriched from blood (not recorded which).

The CDR3 bases are TGTGCTAGTGGTTGGGCTGTGGGGCGAGTCTCTGGGGCCAACGTCCTGACTTTC. It specifies CASGWAVGRVSGANVLTF. V is TRBV12-5 and J is TRBJ2-6; maybe TRBD1 (5 bases). Germline values: CDR1 LGHNT, CDR2 FRNRAP. Trimming took 4 bases from V and 0 from J, leaving 16 bases between them. The CDR3 is made up of 18 amino acids.